The rows below give T cell receptor beta chains drawn from one sample of a study of CD8+ T cells in alopecia areata. Produced via immunoSEQ multiplex PCR; TCRdb's table is partial and in-frame only. The data hold 93,000 or so clones, with 55% observed a single time. The sequenced material came from CD4+ T cells sorted from blood. These receptors all stem from a human donor in good health. CDR3s include the opening cysteine and the closing phenylalanine or tryptophan. D genes are given only for firm matches. Size is stated for part of the rows, as once, few or many counts, or as a class when the clone is expanded.

TRBJ1-5 | - | few | TRBV2 | TGTGCCAGCAGCGAACAGGGACCTAATCAGCCCCAGCATTTT | CASSEQGPNQPQHF
TRBJ1-1 | TRBD1 | few | TRBV29-1 | TGCAGCGTTGCGAAGTCTCCGGGACAGGGCATGACTAACACTGAAGCTTTCTTT | CSVAKSPGQGMTNTEAFF
TRBJ2-2 | TRBD2 | - | TRBV7-2 | TGTGCCAGCAGCTTTAGCGGGGGGGCTCCCGGGGAGCTGTTTTTT | CASSFSGGAPGELFF
TRBJ2-3 | - | once | TRBV7-9 | TGTGCCAGCAGCTTGTATAGGGGAAGCACAGATACGCAGTATTTT | CASSLYRGSTDTQYF
TRBJ2-3 | TRBD1 | - | TRBV7-2 | TGTGCCAGCAGCTCCACGGGACAGCTTGGGGATACGCAGTATTTT | CASSSTGQLGDTQYF
TRBJ2-3 | - | - | TRBV28 | TGTGCCAGCAGTTCTCCAGATACGCAGTATTTT | CASSSPDTQYF
TRBJ2-7 | - | few | TRBV6-5 | TGTGCCAGCAGTTACTCGATGTTGGGGCCCTACGAGCAGTACTTC | CASSYSMLGPYEQYF
TRBJ2-2 | TRBD1 | once | TRBV7-2 | TGTGCCAGCAGCTTCCGGACAGGGGTAAACACCGGGGAGCTGTTTTTT | CASSFRTGVNTGELFF
TRBJ2-1 | - | few | TRBV7-6 | TGTGCCAGCAGCGGCCCCATCGTCCGGGGAAACAATGAGCAGTTCTTC | CASSGPIVRGNNEQFF
TRBJ1-2 | - | few | TRBV30 | TGTGCCTGGAGTGCGGTCAGGGTCAGAGGCTACACCTTC | CAWSAVRVRGYTF
TRBJ1-5 | - | few | TRBV2 | TGTGCCAGCAGAGGCAGCAATCAGCCCCAGCATTTT | CASRGSNQPQHF
TRBJ2-7 | TRBD1 | - | TRBV4-1 | TGCGCCAGCAGCCAACCGGGACAGGGGGCCTACGAGCAGTACTTC | CASSQPGQGAYEQYF
TRBJ1-2 | - | - | TRBV27 | TGTGCCAGCAGTTTACGGGGGCAAGGCTACACCTTC | CASSLRGQGYTF
TRBJ2-3 | TRBD2 | - | TRBV30 | TGTGCCTGGAGTGTCGGTAGCGGGGGGGCCGGAGGTACGCAGTATTTT | CAWSVGSGGAGGTQYF
TRBJ2-5 | TRBD1 | - | TRBV29-1 | TGCAGCGTTGAAGGCCGACAGGGGCAGGAGACCCAGTACTTC | CSVEGRQGQETQYF
TRBJ2-6 | - | - | TRBV30 | TGTGCCTGTTGGAGGGGGTCTGGGGCCAACGTCCTGACTTTC | CACWRGSGANVLTF
TRBJ2-7 | - | - | TRBV7-6 | TGTGCCAGCAGCTTATCTGAACAGGCAATCGAGCAGTACTTC | CASSLSEQAIEQYF
TRBJ1-2 | TRBD1 | - | TRBV10-3 | TGTGCCATCAGCCCCGGGACAGGGAACTATGGCTACACCTTC | CAISPGTGNYGYTF
TRBJ2-2 | - | - | TRBV7-8 | TGTGCCAGCAGCTTCACCACCGGGGAGCTGTTTTTT | CASSFTTGELFF
TRBJ1-2 | - | few | TRBV29-1 | TGCAGCGTCGCAGACAGACTCTATGGCTACACCTTC | CSVADRLYGYTF
TRBJ2-1 | - | - | TRBV2 | TGTGCCAGCAGTGAATTCCGGAGCTCCTACAATGAGCAGTTCTTC | CASSEFRSSYNEQFF
TRBJ2-5 | - | few | TRBV14 | TGTGCCAGCAGCCAAGATCGCGTTACGGAGACCCAGTACTTC | CASSQDRVTETQYF
TRBJ2-1 | - | - | TRBV5-1 | TGCGCCAGCAGCTCGGACCCGAGCAGGGATGAGCAGTTCTTC | CASSSDPSRDEQFF
TRBJ2-5 | TRBD2 | - | TRBV20-1 | TGCAGTGCAACTAGCGTTGAGACCCAGTACTTC | CSATSVETQYF
TRBJ1-2 | - | - | TRBV30 | TGTGCCTGGAGAGGTCATGGGTCATCGCCAAACTATGGCTACACCTTC | CAWRGHGSSPNYGYTF
TRBJ2-4 | - | - | TRBV7-2 | TGTGCCAGCAGCTGGGGAGTCTTAGCCAAAAACATTCAGTACTTC | CASSWGVLAKNIQYF
TRBJ2-5 | - | few | TRBV2 | TGTGCCAGCAGTGGGACCAGCGGGGAGACCCAGTACTTC | CASSGTSGETQYF
TRBJ2-3 | - | - | TRBV29-1 | TGCAGCGTTGGCTCCGGCGGGGTGAAAGATACGCAGTATTTT | CSVGSGGVKDTQYF
TRBJ2-5 | - | - | TRBV28 | TGTGCCACCACTAGGGGCAGCCGGCCGGAGACCCAGTACTTC | CATTRGSRPETQYF
TRBJ2-5 | TRBD2 | - | TRBV7-9 | TGTGCCAGCAGCTACCGCGGGGGGCCCCAAGAGACCCAGTACTTC | CASSYRGGPQETQYF
TRBJ1-2 | TRBD1 | - | TRBV30 | TGTGCCTGGGGGCTCCGGGACAGGGGAAGCTACACCTTC | CAWGLRDRGSYTF
TRBJ1-2 | TRBD1 | - | TRBV7-6 | TGTGCCAGCAGCTTAATCGACAGGGCCTATGGCTACACCTTC | CASSLIDRAYGYTF
TRBJ1-6 | - | - | TRBV9 | TGTGCCAGCAGCGTCCGGGGCTCCTATAATTCACCCCTCCACTTT | CASSVRGSYNSPLHF
TRBJ2-5 | TRBD2 | - | TRBV19 | TGTGCCAGTAGTATAGCCCAGGCGGCGGGGGAAGAGACCCAGTACTTC | CASSIAQAAGEETQYF
TRBJ1-1 | - | few | TRBV5-1 | TGCGCCAGCAGCTTGGGTATTAAGAACACTGAAGCTTTCTTT | CASSLGIKNTEAFF
TRBJ2-5 | TRBD2 | - | TRBV4-2 | TGTGCCAGCAGCCAAGTTTGGACTAGCGGGGGGACGTACCAAGAGACCCAGTACTTC | CASSQVWTSGGTYQETQYF
TRBJ1-6 | - | - | TRBV25-1 | TGTGCCAGCAGTGACCGGTGGTGGAATTCACCCCTCCACTTT | CASSDRWWNSPLHF
TRBJ2-7 | TRBD2 | few | TRBV29-1 | TGCAGCGTGGGTCAGAGGGAGGGCTACGAGCAGTACTTC | CSVGQREGYEQYF